This entry describes one T cell receptor (beta chain). This receptor's antigen is unknown. No base quality information exists; no much larger clone differs at one position. Other DNA sequences in the same sample also yield this CDR3. Looking up the germline V gene yields CDR1 KGHSH and CDR2 LQKENI. Trimming leaves V shorter by 5 bases and J shorter by 2 bases, with the junction holding 3 bases beyond the gene matches. The CDR3 sequence holds 14 residues, the cysteine and phenylalanine included. The CDR3 DNA has 42 bases and is translated from base 1. Library construction relied on the immunoSEQ multiplex PCR assay. A mixture of 60 forward primers for TCR Vbeta segments and 13 reverse primers for TCR Jbeta segments was used in the multiplex PCR. The CDR3 region of rearranged TCR beta genes was amplified from genomic DNA by a multiplex PCR assay. On the Illumina HiSeq System, the amplified TCR beta libraries were sequenced as 87-base-pair reads. The study's processing was this. Across the roughly 670 repertoires, a later analysis counted about 81 million unique TCR beta chains, roughly 11 million of which were shared by at least two donors. Raw reads were error-corrected and collapsed into unique sequences by a nearest-neighbor algorithm in which closely related sequences were merged to remove PCR and sequencing errors. To assign V, D and J gene segments, CDR3 sequences were aligned to IMGT reference sequences. For a sequence to be retained, a match of at least six nucleotides was required to both a V gene segment and a J gene segment. Rearrangements were called productive when the CDR3 lacked stop codons and stayed in frame with V and J; all others were non-productive. CDR3 was defined by IMGT convention, running from the second conserved V-encoded cysteine to the conserved J-encoded phenylalanine. The earlier analysis of about 530 of the donors excluded any sequence lacking an unambiguous match to a single V gene segment. An earlier analysis of approximately 590 of the donors classified V segments as functional when productive rearrangements were above 56.7% and as segregating when the standard deviation between donors was above 5%. A statistical classification framework was built for diagnosing cytomegalovirus status from the catalog of TCR beta chain sequences. A later analysis assigned V and J genes by comparing TCR nucleotide sequences with IMGT/GENE-DB human TR gene sequences. The TCRdist pipeline was used in a later analysis to assign CDR3 sequences and most-parsimonious VDJ recombination scenarios. A later analysis defined each TCR beta chain by its CDR3 amino acid sequence plus V-gene family, and excluded reads lacking a unique V-gene family. In a later analysis, a few hundred highly shared, low-generation-probability nucleotide sequences were removed to address suspected cross-contamination and a sequencing artifact. For each public chain, a later analysis derived a clonal expansion index from normalized ranks of inferred template counts within each repertoire. In a later analysis, generation probabilities were computed with a VDJ recombination model fitted to out-of-frame rearrangements, and the resulting probabilities were checked against IGoR. In a later analysis, hypergeometric tests were used to score TCR-TCR, TCR-HLA and TCR-CMV co-occurrence, with a repertoire-size bias correction applied to TCR pairs. A later analysis estimated false discovery rates by permuting HLA or CMV assignments 20 times. In a later analysis, co-occurring TCRs were grouped with DBSCAN, and TCRdist sequence similarity was added when clustering was performed within HLA-allele-positive subsets. Repertoires with fewer than 30,000 or more than 120,000 public chains, plus five repertoires with anomalous nucleotide sharing, were excluded from co-occurrence clustering. TCRdb stores this immuneACCESS table with in-frame sequences only. Part of the clones is absent; in the studies checked, under half of the shortfall reflects unresolved V genes, and no reason is known for the rest. For V, J and clone size, that table is used; D and trimming come from the DNA. This sample holds about 150,000 clones; approximately 83% were observed only once. The leading ten clones occupy approximately 2.8% of the sample.

These data come from a study of cytomegalovirus exposure and HLA in healthy donors (dated by TCRdb to the late 2010s). As for the study more broadly: In an earlier analysis of some 610 of the donors, about 270 Gb of sequence data and some 120 million unique TCR beta sequences from about 190 million T cells were reported. About 320 gigabases of sequencing data and some 85 million unique TCR sequences were included in an early release covering under 650 HLA-typed donors. The genetic ancestry cluster associated with self-reported Caucasian donors included about four fifths of the roughly 380 genotyped donors. The study was designed to test whether signatures of past pathogen exposure could be identified by cataloging public T cell receptors. Using immunosequencing, the study profiled T cell repertoires from about 610 subjects and related those repertoires to cytomegalovirus serostatus. Besides the first cohort of hundreds of subjects, a separate validation cohort made up of around 120 different subjects was used. High-throughput TCR immunosequencing, statistical association of individual TCRs with disease status, and machine learning were combined to predict cytomegalovirus infection status. A later analysis re-examined previously published TCR beta repertoires from 500 to 700 donors and added high-resolution HLA genotyping to investigate patterns of TCR occurrence. Rather than using new phenotypic data, the later analysis identified candidate immune exposures from TCR beta sequences and from how often those sequences occurred across donors. To decide whether each TCR beta V gene segment behaved as functional or pseudogenic, an earlier analysis of some 600 of the donors relied on high-throughput TCR beta sequencing. Donor age, sex, ethnicity and CMV serostatus were collected together with the repertoire data. A later genetic analysis used genome-wide SNP genotypes for about three fifths of the 666 donors, treating that subset as a discovery cohort. All discovery cohort repertoires had been generated on a single sequencing platform. HLA typing covered class I and class II loci at four-digit resolution. Typing coverage differed by locus: A, B, C, DRB1 and DQB1 were typed in roughly 629-640 donors, DQA1 in 500 to 550, DPA1 in around 610, and DPB1 in just under 490. Four or five DR-DQ haplotypes were treated as single units for association and clustering because of strong linkage in the cohort. Across some 400 genotyped donors of the cohort, an average of 235,054 unique TCR beta nucleotide sequences per donor were sequenced, and 15% to 20% of those sequences were non-productive. What the study reported, not specific to this receptor: In a later analysis, HLA-associated TCR beta chains showed more clonal expansion and lower generation probabilities than non-associated chains that were equally common. In a later analysis, the rate of TCR association differed among HLA loci, with DRB1 alleles having the most associated TCRs and HLA-C alleles having the fewest. Because some donors lacked HLA typing at each locus, the association tests relied only on the typed subset. According to a later analysis, most CMV-associated TCR beta chains appeared to be HLA-restricted, and the HLA associations seemed to be driven largely by CMV exposure. The study listed 150 to 200 TCR beta chains as associated with cytomegalovirus. Correlated functional status among segregating V segments might reflect linkage disequilibrium, but an unknown experimental factor could not be ruled out. In this cohort, only TCR beta chains were sequenced, and detectable features were limited by the absence of alpha or paired-chain data. Some IMGT-functional V segments, including TRBV6-2 and TRBV6-3, could not be told apart with the 87-base-pair reads, so those segments were excluded. A further reported finding was that TCR beta sequences accurately predicted the HLA-A and HLA-B alleles for most subjects in the first cohort. CMV serostatus was the only immune exposure information available for the cohort. While some public TCRs were present in many individuals, most TCR sequences turned up only very rarely across donors. Sequencing depth was assumed to be roughly uniform across donors in the presence/absence analyses, though that assumption may not hold. Because counts were too low, fewer than 20 rarely observed V segments, including chromosome 9 orphons, were excluded from the earlier analysis of fewer than 650 of the donors. When HLA alleles, especially DR and DQ, strongly co-occurred, attributing TCR associations to individual alleles was difficult. It was suggested by the authors that the approach could potentially be generalized to other disease states and immunological phenotypes. Specific HLA alleles were associated with 18,000 or so TCR beta sequences at a false discovery rate of 0.05 in a later analysis. In both the original and validation cohorts, the classifier was reported to diagnose cytomegalovirus status with high specificity and sensitivity. Broadly in line with IMGT annotations, most TCR beta V segments showed up in productive rearrangements about 87% or about 30% of the time in an earlier analysis of 450 to 750 of the donors. The sequencing pipeline was judged likely to have produced a cluster of highly shared sequence variants as a technical artifact. In a later analysis, several top co-occurrence clusters were reported to appear linked to parvovirus B19, influenza, CMV and Epstein-Barr virus. V-gene and J-gene trimming of TCR beta chains was associated with a missense DCLRE1C variant in a later genetic analysis, and the association was replicated in an independent cohort. In vitro tests confirmed that a few of the cytomegalovirus-associated TCR beta chains recognize cytomegalovirus antigens. A later genetic analysis reported fewer N-insertions in productive TCRs among donors in an Asian-associated ancestry cluster than the roughly 700-donor mean.

In total, fewer than 750 healthy bone marrow donors made up the cohort. All cohort members were sampled while nominally healthy, although unrecorded immune exposures were likely present. The donor was CMV seronegative and was included in the group of about 350 seronegative cohort members. A peripheral blood sample was provided by each donor, and peripheral blood mononuclear cells were used for TCR beta sequencing. Genomic DNA was extracted from the blood cell samples with the Qiagen DNeasy Blood Extraction Kit. The sample comprised PBMCs. The rearranged segments are TRBV18 and TRBJ1-1, and 9 junction bases match TRBD1. The TCR originated in a male donor in good health and CMV-seronegative. The CDR3 protein is CASSSQGANTEAFF. The nucleotide sequence reads TGTGCCAGCTCATCACAGGGGGCTAACACTGAAGCTTTCTTT.